The TCR beta chain under discussion was sequenced for a study of control samples from healthy donors and cancer patients. The CDR3 is 15 residues long. The germline CDR1 and CDR2 sequences are LGHNT and FRNRAP. V was cut by 0 bases and J by 3 bases, with 11 bases left in between. Assay used: immunoSEQ multiplex PCR; TCRdb lists only in-frame clones, some missing. The data contain more than 100,000 clones, approximately 88% of them singletons. The chain couples TRBV12-5 to TRBJ1-2; the D is unclear. The sample was blood. The source is a middle-aged man in good health. The CDR3 sequence is CASGLVPGLDYGYTF. CDR3 nucleotides: TGTGCTAGTGGTTTGGTACCAGGACTTGACTATGGCTACACCTTC.